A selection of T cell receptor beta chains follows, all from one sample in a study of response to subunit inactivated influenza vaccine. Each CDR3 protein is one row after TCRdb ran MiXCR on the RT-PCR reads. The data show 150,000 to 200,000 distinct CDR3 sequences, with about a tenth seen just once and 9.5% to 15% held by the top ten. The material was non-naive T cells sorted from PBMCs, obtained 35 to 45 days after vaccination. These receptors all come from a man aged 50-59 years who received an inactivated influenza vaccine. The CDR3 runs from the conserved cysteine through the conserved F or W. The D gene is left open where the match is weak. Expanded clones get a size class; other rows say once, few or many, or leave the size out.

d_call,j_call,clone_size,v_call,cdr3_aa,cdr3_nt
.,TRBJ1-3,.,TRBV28,CASSSFLLTASSGNTIYF,TGTGCCAGCAGTTCCTTCCTCCTGACAGCGAGCTCTGGAAACACCATATATTTT
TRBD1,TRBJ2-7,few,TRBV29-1,CSVGTGVGEQYF,TGCAGCGTCGGGACAGGGGTTGGAGAGCAGTACTTC
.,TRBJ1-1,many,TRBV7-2,CASSLAAGTLNTEAFF,TGTGCCAGCAGCTTAGCGGCTGGGACCTTGAACACTGAAGCTTTCTTT
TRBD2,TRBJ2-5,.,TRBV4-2,CASSQGVGGQETQYF,TGTGCCAGCAGCCAAGGGGTGGGGGGGCAAGAGACCCAGTACTTC
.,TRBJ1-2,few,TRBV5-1,CASSQNDNLRGYTF,TGCGCCAGCAGTCAAAACGACAACCTTCGGGGCTACACCTTC
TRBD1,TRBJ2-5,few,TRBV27,CASSTGGGTQYF,TGTGCCAGCAGTACAGGGGGAGGGACCCAGTACTTC
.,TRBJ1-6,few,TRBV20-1,CSASNLRDISPLHF,TGCAGTGCTAGTAACTTGCGGGACATTTCACCCCTCCACTTT
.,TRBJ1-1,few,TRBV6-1,CASSRRTKGTEAFF,TGTGCCAGCAGTCGTCGTACAAAGGGCACTGAAGCTTTCTTT
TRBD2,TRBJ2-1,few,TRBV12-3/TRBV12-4,CASNLSGGPVGEQFF,TGTGCCAGCAACCTTAGCGGGGGCCCCGTAGGGGAGCAGTTCTTC
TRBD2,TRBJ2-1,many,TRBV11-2,CASSLQETSGRGEQFF,TGTGCCAGCAGCTTACAAGAGACTAGCGGCCGTGGGGAGCAGTTCTTC
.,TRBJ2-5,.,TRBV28,CASSSGAQETQYF,TGTGCCAGCAGTTCCGGGGCCCAAGAGACCCAGTACTTC
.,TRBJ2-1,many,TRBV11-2,CASSYVWGSDNEQFF,TGTGCCAGCAGCTACGTTTGGGGTTCGGACAATGAGCAGTTCTTC
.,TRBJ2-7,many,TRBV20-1,CSARDKEGINEQYF,TGCAGTGCTAGAGATAAGGAGGGCATCAACGAGCAGTACTTC
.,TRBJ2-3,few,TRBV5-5,CASSLSWDKGTQYF,TGTGCCAGCAGCCTGTCATGGGACAAGGGTACGCAGTATTTT
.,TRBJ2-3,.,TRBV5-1,CASSGAGIAWDTQYF,TGCGCCAGCAGCGGCGCAGGGATTGCTTGGGATACGCAGTATTTT
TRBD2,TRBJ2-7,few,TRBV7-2,CASSLVSSGNSYEQYF,TGTGCCAGCAGCTTAGTCTCCAGCGGGAACTCCTACGAGCAGTACTTC
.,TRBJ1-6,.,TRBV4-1,CASSQEIGGSQSPLHF,TGCGCCAGCAGCCAAGAGATCGGGGGCTCTCAGTCACCCCTCCACTTT
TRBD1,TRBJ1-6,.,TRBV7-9,CASSSIQGALVSPLHF,TGTGCCAGCAGCAGTATACAGGGGGCGTTGGTTTCACCCCTCCACTTT
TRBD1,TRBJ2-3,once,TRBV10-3,CAISGTGGIDTQYF,TGTGCCATCAGTGGGACAGGGGGCATAGATACGCAGTATTTT
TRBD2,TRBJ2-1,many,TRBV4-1,CASSQVASGWTYNEQFF,TGCGCCAGCAGCCAAGTTGCTAGCGGGTGGACCTACAATGAGCAGTTCTTC
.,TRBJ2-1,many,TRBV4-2,CASTTATSNEQFF,TGTGCCAGCACCACCGCCACGAGCAATGAGCAGTTCTTC
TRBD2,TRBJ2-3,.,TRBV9,CASSVAGTTTDTQYF,TGTGCCAGCAGCGTTGCCGGGACTACCACAGATACGCAGTATTTT
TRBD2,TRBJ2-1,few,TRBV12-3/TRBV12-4,CASSLVIAGSEQFF,TGTGCCAGCAGTTTAGTGATAGCGGGAAGTGAGCAGTTCTTC
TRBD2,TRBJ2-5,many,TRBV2,CARGLAGGFHQETQYF,TGTGCCAGGGGACTAGCGGGGGGCTTCCACCAAGAGACCCAGTACTTC
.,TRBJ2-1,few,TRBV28,CASSSQGGDNSYNEQFF,TGTGCCAGCAGTTCCCAAGGAGGAGACAACTCCTACAATGAGCAGTTCTTC
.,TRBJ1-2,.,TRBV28,CASSLFGGYYGYTF,TGTGCCAGCAGTTTATTTGGGGGGTACTATGGCTACACCTTC
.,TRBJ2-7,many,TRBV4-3,CASSQAEGDYEQYF,TGCGCCAGCAGCCAAGCTGAAGGTGACTACGAGCAGTACTTC
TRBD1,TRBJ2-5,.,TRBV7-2,CASSAPGQGAETQYF,TGTGCCAGCAGCGCCCCGGGACAGGGGGCGGAGACCCAGTACTTC
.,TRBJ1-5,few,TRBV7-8,CASSLERVSGQPQHF,TGTGCCAGCAGCTTAGAGCGGGTATCCGGACAGCCCCAGCATTTT
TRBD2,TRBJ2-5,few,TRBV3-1,CASSLPNSGVDGQYF,TGTGCCAGCAGCCTCCCGAATAGCGGGGTGGATGGCCAGTACTTC
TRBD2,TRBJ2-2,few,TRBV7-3,CASSGGLATGELFF,TGTGCCAGCAGCGGGGGACTAGCTACCGGGGAGCTGTTTTTT
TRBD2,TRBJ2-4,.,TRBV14,CASSETGTSGKRSSQYF,TGTGCCAGCAGCGAGACCGGGACTAGCGGGAAAAGATCCAGTCAGTACTTC
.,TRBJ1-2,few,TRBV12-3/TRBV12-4,CASSFQGIVGGYTF,TGTGCCAGCAGTTTTCAGGGGATAGTGGGTGGCTACACCTTC
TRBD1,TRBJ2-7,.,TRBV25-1,CASRGQGSEQYF,TGTGCCAGCAGGGGACAGGGTTCCGAGCAGTACTTC
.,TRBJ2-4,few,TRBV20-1,CSARETVLAKNIQYF,TGCAGTGCTAGAGAAACTGTTTTAGCCAAAAACATTCAGTACTTC
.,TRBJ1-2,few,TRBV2,CASRQDSANYGYTF,TGTGCCAGCAGACAGGACTCAGCTAACTATGGCTACACCTTC
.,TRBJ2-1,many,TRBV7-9,CASSLAGGVEQFF,TGTGCCAGCAGCTTAGCGGGAGGTGTTGAGCAGTTCTTC
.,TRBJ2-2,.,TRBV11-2,CASSLGLRGTGELFF,TGTGCCAGCAGCTTAGGGTTACGAGGCACCGGGGAGCTGTTTTTT
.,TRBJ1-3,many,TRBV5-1,CASSADGSSGNTIYF,TGCGCCAGCAGCGCGGACGGTTCCTCTGGAAACACCATATATTTT
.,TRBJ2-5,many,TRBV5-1,CASSSRDTQETQYF,TGCGCCAGCAGCTCCCGGGACACCCAAGAGACCCAGTACTTC
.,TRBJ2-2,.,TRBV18,CASSPPYTGELFF,TGTGCCAGCTCACCACCGTACACCGGGGAGCTGTTTTTT
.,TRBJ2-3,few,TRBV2,CASSERRADTQYF,TGTGCCAGCAGTGAACGGAGGGCAGATACGCAGTATTTT
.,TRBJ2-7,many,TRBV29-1,CSASVRGREYEQYF,TGCAGCGCAAGCGTTCGGGGCAGGGAGTACGAGCAGTACTTC
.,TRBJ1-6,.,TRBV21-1,CASSPLPPEGTRKPLHF,TGTGCCAGCAGCCCCCTACCCCCTGAGGGAACTCGGAAACCCCTCCACTTT
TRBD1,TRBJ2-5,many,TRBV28,CATKGAIQETQYF,TGTGCCACCAAGGGGGCAATTCAAGAGACCCAGTACTTC
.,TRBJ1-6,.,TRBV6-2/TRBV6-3,CASSSRRDNSPLHF,TGTGCCAGCAGTTCGCGCAGGGATAATTCACCCCTCCACTTT
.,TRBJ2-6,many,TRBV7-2,CASSLAALAGLLSGANVLTF,TGTGCCAGCAGCTTAGCAGCGTTGGCAGGACTCCTCTCTGGGGCCAACGTCCTGACTTTC
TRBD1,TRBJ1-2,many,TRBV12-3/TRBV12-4,CASSMNAGQGIHYGYTF,TGTGCCAGCAGTATGAATGCGGGACAGGGGATCCACTATGGCTACACCTTC